This TCR beta chain was observed in a study of blood T cell repertoires in COVID-19. On the study more broadly: PBMCs, B-cell-depleted T cells, or T cells were the source of the cDNA or gDNA that made up the material.

Germline assignment: CDR1 LNHDA and CDR2 SQIVND (reference sequence). Trimming stripped 4 bases from V and 7 bases from J, with 16 bases between. CDR3 length equals 14 residues. Original data processing: Amplification of reference gene primers provided the estimated nucleated cell counts. Profiled with immunoSEQ multiplex PCR; TCRdb holds only in-frame clones, not every one. That table gives V, J and clone size, and the DNA gave D and trimming. The table records 25,000 to 30,000 clones, around nine tenths of them present only once. The source of this sequence is a man in his 70s with active COVID-19. The sample consisted of peripheral blood. V usage is TRBV19 and J usage is TRBJ1-2; a possible D gene is TRBD1 (6 bases). CDR3 bases: TGTGCCAGTAGTAACCTACAGGGTAGTATTGGCTACACCTTC. As protein: CASSNLQGSIGYTF.